Listed here are 23 T cell receptor beta chains from one sample, sequenced in a study of T cells in Graves' hyperthyroidism and ophthalmopathy. Amplification yielded TCR beta CDR3 regions, with RNA transcripts as the source. The TCR CDR3 first-round RT-PCR relied on the HTBI primer set. MiXCR, run by TCRdb on the multiplex PCR reads, gives a single entry per CDR3 protein. Seen here are 530,000 or so distinct CDR3 sequences, approximately 17% observed once, and the top ten hold 15% to 20%. The sample taken for sequencing was blood. Receptor source: a woman aged 18-29 years with Graves' ophthalmopathy.

In its sample, this clonotype was seen many times. The CDR3 spells CASSSDSGAFVGYTF. The CDR3 DNA is TGTGCCAGCAGCTCCGACAGCGGGGCTTTTGTTGGCTACACCTTC. The rearrangement uses TRBV7-8 and TRBJ1-2; possibly TRBD1 for D (5 bases). CDR1 and CDR2 (germline): SGHVS, FQNEAQ. This CDR3 is built from 15 residues. V was clipped by 4 bases and J by 7 bases, with 19 bases between them.

This clonotype has a count of ten or more. The chain uses TRBV13 and TRBJ2-3; possibly TRBD1 or TRBD2 for D (5 bases each). The V and J ends lost 5 bases and 2 bases respectively, with 11 bases between them. The V gene's germline CDR1 is PRHDT and CDR2 FYEKMQ (reference sequence). The CDR3 spans 14 residues. DNA for the CDR3: TGTGCCAGCAGCCCCTGGGGGAACACAGATACGCAGTATTTT. Translated: CASSPWGNTDTQYF.

This clonotype was recorded many times. The chain has TRBV2 and TRBJ1-1, with 7 nucleotides matching TRBD1. V dropped 3 bases and J dropped 0; count of bases not matched to a gene: 7. CDR1 is SNHLY and CDR2 is FYNNEI in the germline V gene. The CDR3 has 16 residues. CDR3 nucleotides: TGTGCCAGCAGTGACGGGACAGACCTATTGAACACTGAAGCTTTCTTT. Translation: CASSDGTDLLNTEAFF.

This clonotype was seen many times. This sequence joins TRBV28 and TRBJ1-2, with 9 bases matching TRBD1. The V gene's germline CDR1 is MDHEN and CDR2 SYDVKM. This CDR3 has 15 amino acids. V lost 2 bases to trimming and J lost 4 bases; unmatched junction nucleotides: 5. Here the CDR3 reads CASSLRDRATYGYTF. The CDR3 nucleotides read TGTGCCAGCAGTTTACGGGACAGGGCAACCTATGGCTACACCTTC.

The sample holds a few counts of this clonotype. The V call is TRBV6-1, the J call TRBJ1-5, with D perhaps matching TRBD1 (6 bases). The germline V and J ends were trimmed by 3 bases and 3 bases, with 12 bases remaining between them. Germline loops: CDR1 MNHNS, CDR2 SASEGT. The CDR3 is 15 amino acids. The CDR3 DNA sequence: TGTGCCAGCAGTGAGATAAGGGGGGACAATCAGCCCCAGCATTTT. This codes for CASSEIRGDNQPQHF.

At least ten counts were recorded for this clonotype. This chain connects TRBV7-2 to TRBJ1-2; D gene ambiguous. The germline gives CDR1 SGHTA, CDR2 FQGNSA. There are 14 residues in the CDR3. Trimming took off 0 bases at V and 3 bases at J, with 8 bases between the two ends. Here the CDR3 DNA reads TGTGCCAGCAGCTTAGCCTCTGGGGACTATGGCTACACCTTC. Encoded protein: CASSLASGDYGYTF.

The J gene is TRBJ1-1, the V gene TRBV6-1; D may be TRBD1 (6 bases). Germline CDR1 reads MNHNS; CDR2 reads SASEGT. V was trimmed by 10 bases and J by 8 bases, leaving 14 bases between them. The CDR3 loop spans 11 amino acids. In DNA form, the CDR3 reads TGTGCCAACAGACCCGACAGGGAAGCTTTCTTT. Translation gives CANRPDREAFF.

The chain links TRBV2 to TRBJ2-2; D tentatively reads TRBD1 or TRBD2 (6 bases each). V was cut by 5 bases and J by 3 bases, with 10 bases left in between. Germline lookup yields CDR1 SNHLY and CDR2 FYNNEI. CDR3 length: 14 residues. The CDR3 protein is CASSIRGDTGELFF. In DNA, the CDR3 is TGTGCCAGCAGTATAAGGGGGGACACCGGGGAGCTGTTTTTT.

This clonotype was counted ten times or more. The chain is built from TRBV7-2 and TRBJ2-5; no clear D. V dropped 2 bases and J dropped 4 bases, with 11 bases sitting between them. In germline, CDR1 is SGHTA, CDR2 FQGNSA. The length of the CDR3 is 14 residues. The CDR3 nucleotides read TGTGCCAGCAGCTTAAGTTCCGAAGGAGAGACCCAGTACTTC. It specifies CASSLSSEGETQYF.

The sample holds many counts of this clonotype. V usage is TRBV4-1 and J usage is TRBJ1-2, with no clear D. Trimming stripped 1 base from V and 7 bases from J, with 16 bases between. This CDR3 has 15 residues. Germline CDR1 is MGHRA and CDR2 is YSYEKL. This CDR3 is CASSQGDNLRGGYTF. CDR3 sequence (DNA): TGCGCCAGCAGCCAAGGAGACAACCTACGGGGTGGCTACACCTTC.

The table lists this clonotype with a few counts. The chain links TRBV12-3 or TRBV12-4 to TRBJ1-6; maybe TRBD1 (5 bases). The V end lost 6 bases, the J end lost 10 bases, and 10 bases lay between the germline ends. The CDR3 length is 12 residues. The CDR3 sequence is CASSSDTSPLHF. For the CDR3, the DNA is TGTGCCAGCAGCTCGGACACCTCACCCCTCCACTTT.

This chain joins TRBV4-3 and TRBJ1-1; 7 positions agree with TRBD1. The CDR3 contains 13 residues. Germline-derived CDR1 and CDR2 are LGHNA and YSLEER. With V trimmed by 6 bases and J by 5 bases, 6 bases remained unmatched. The CDR3: CASRPTGKTEAFF. The CDR3, as DNA: TGCGCCAGCAGACCGACAGGGAAGACTGAAGCTTTCTTT.

The table lists this clonotype with a few counts. A read error is possible here, since a much larger clone lies one base away. The V and J genes are TRBV2 and TRBJ1-1; weak D call: TRBD1 (5 bases). Germline loops: CDR1 SNHLY, CDR2 FYNNEI. CDR3 length equals 11 residues. DNA of the CDR3: TGTGCCAGCATCCCCGGGACTGCAGCTTTCTTT. Translated: CASIPGTAAFF.

This clonotype appeared many times. The CDR3 DNA reads as TGTGCCTGGAGTTATGATATTAGTTGGGAGCAGTACTTC. Translating gives CAWSYDISWEQYF. This chain joins TRBV30 and TRBJ2-7; D not resolved. The CDR3 runs 13 residues. Germline assignment: CDR1 GTSNPN and CDR2 SVGIG (reference sequence). V gave up 2 bases and J gave up 7 bases, with 15 bases separating them.

The table lists this clonotype with many counts. This chain uses TRBV28 with TRBJ1-1; a weak D match, TRBD1 (5 bases). This CDR3 region has 17 residues. Looked up from germline, CDR1 is MDHEN and CDR2 is SYDVKM. The germline V and J ends were trimmed by 2 bases and 6 bases, with 22 bases remaining between them. CDR3 residues: CASSLGGRGGLKAEAFF. For the CDR3, the DNA is TGTGCCAGCAGTTTAGGGGGTCGGGGGGGATTGAAGGCTGAAGCTTTCTTT.

This clonotype has at least ten counts. The V gene is TRBV27, the J gene TRBJ2-7; tentatively, D is TRBD2 (5 bases). Germline V CDR1 and CDR2: MNHEY, SMNVEV (reference sequence). This CDR3 contains 14 residues. V shed 5 bases and J shed 3 bases, with 14 bases lying between them. The CDR3 region has the DNA TGTGCCAGCAGTAGGACTGCGAGCCACTACGAGCAGTACTTC. Translating it yields CASSRTASHYEQYF.

This clonotype was counted at least ten times. The chain couples TRBV27 to TRBJ2-7, with a tentative D call TRBD1 (6 bases). The V gene's germline CDR1 is MNHEY and CDR2 SMNVEV (reference sequence). This CDR3 is 14 amino acids long. V was trimmed by 7 bases and J by 1 base, leaving 14 bases between them. The CDR3 is CASMRTDSSYEQYF. For the CDR3, the DNA is TGTGCCAGCATGAGGACAGACAGTTCCTACGAGCAGTACTTC.

This clonotype came up many times. The V and J genes are TRBV11-3 and TRBJ1-5; tentatively, D is TRBD1 (5 bases). V shed 5 bases and J shed 4 bases, with 15 bases lying between them. CDR1 SGHNT and CDR2 YENEEA come from the germline V gene. The CDR3 covers 15 residues. The CDR3 region has the DNA TGTGCCAGCAGCAAGGGCAGGGTAGTAAATCAGCCCCAGCATTTT. It is translated as CASSKGRVVNQPQHF.

This clonotype was seen many times. The rearrangement links TRBV6-2 or TRBV6-3 to TRBJ2-3; 10 nucleotides match TRBD2. Germline V lookup: CDR1 MNHEY, CDR2 SVGEGT. Unmatched junction bases numbered 3, after V lost 2 bases and J lost 1 base. CDR3 length: 16 amino acids. The CDR3 coding sequence is TGTGCCAGCAGTTACCCTCTAGCGGGAGGCACAGATACGCAGTATTTT. The encoded protein is CASSYPLAGGTDTQYF.

Regarding this clonotype: Since a much larger clone is just one base distant, this may be a read error. V and J are TRBV18 and TRBJ1-1; tentative D call: TRBD1 (6 bases). This CDR3 has 15 amino acids. The germline V and J ends were trimmed by 3 bases and 1 base, with 12 bases remaining between them. Germline CDR1 reads KGHSH; CDR2 reads LQKENI. DNA of the CDR3: TGTGCCAGCTCACCCTCTTTGGACAGGAACACTGAAGCTTTCTTT. Translation: CASSPSLDRNTEAFF.

There are many counts of this clonotype. The chain links TRBV20-1 to TRBJ2-3; TRBD2 matches 7 bases. J lost 0 bases, V lost 8 bases, and 8 bases had no gene match. Germline CDR1 is DFQATT and CDR2 is SNEGSKA (reference sequence). CDR3 length: 14 amino acids. The CDR3 DNA follows: TGCAGTACACCAGCGGGACCTAGCACAGATACGCAGTATTTT. This translates into CSTPAGPSTDTQYF.

The chain has TRBV14 and TRBJ1-2; the match to TRBD1 covers 7 bases. The CDR3 covers 12 residues. The junction had 5 bases not matched to a gene; V was cut back by 5 bases and J by 8 bases. The germline CDR1 and CDR2 sequences are SGHDN and FVKESK. CDR3 coding DNA: TGTGCCAGCAGCGGAAGGGGGCTCGGCTACACCTTC. It yields the protein CASSGRGLGYTF.

There are many counts of this clonotype. The J gene is TRBJ2-7, the V gene TRBV28; 8 bases map to TRBD1. The CDR3 consists of 11 residues. V lost 8 bases, J lost 3 bases, and 0 bases stayed unmatched. Per the germline V gene, CDR1 is MDHEN and CDR2 is SYDVKM. CDR3 amino acids: CASGQGYEQYF. CDR3 DNA: TGTGCCAGCGGACAGGGCTACGAGCAGTACTTC.